The following is a T cell receptor beta chain sequence with its context. What it binds is not known. These data originate in a study of T cell responses to AZD1222 COVID-19 vaccine. Overall study results and limits: Baseline antibody screening turned up just six seropositive AZD1222 recipients. Among the donors, most were white British and more were female, and clonal diversity was possibly underestimated. Within unmutated variant regions lay the reported targets of nearly half of spike-specific TCRs.

CDR1 is LNHDA, CDR2 SQIVND, per germline (reference sequence). The CDR3 covers 19 residues. V was clipped by 3 bases and J by 10 bases, with 31 bases between them. The method was immunoSEQ multiplex PCR; TCRdb's version includes in-frame clones alone and lacks a portion of them. The table has 90,000 to 110,000 clones, nearly 90% seen once; the top ten hold 44%. Specimen: peripheral blood, collected 28 days after the second AZD1222 dose. This chain joins TRBV19 and TRBJ2-1; weak D call: TRBD2 (7 bases). The origin of this receptor is an adult who received the AZD1222 COVID-19 vaccine. The CDR3 nucleotides are TGTGCCAGTAGTATTTCCCGGGGGGCCTTTCGTAGAGGGACTTCCGAGCAGTTCTTC. Translation: CASSISRGAFRRGTSEQFF.